Listed here are 25 T cell receptor beta chains from one sample, sequenced in a study of T cells after yellow fever vaccination. One entry per CDR3 protein, called by TCRdb with MiXCR from the 5' RACE reads. This table has approximately 340,000 distinct CDR3 sequences, about 8.7% appearing once. Specimen: PBMCs, collected on the day of the first yellow fever vaccination. Receptors were obtained from a man aged 18 to 29 who received the YFV17D yellow fever vaccine.

This clonotype was detected only a few times. J is TRBJ1-2 and V is TRBV18; TRBD1 might be the D (5 bases). The germline V gene encodes CDR1 KGHSH and CDR2 LQKENI. V lost 2 bases and J 4 bases, leaving 11 bases between the germline ends. The CDR3 runs to 14 residues. CDR3: CASSPSGAGYGYTF. Written as DNA, the CDR3 is TGTGCCAGCTCACCAAGCGGGGCCGGCTATGGCTACACCTTC.

This clonotype has a handful of counts. J is TRBJ2-1 and V is TRBV5-4, with 8 bases aligning to TRBD2. V was clipped by 7 bases and J by 2 bases; unmatched bases: 8. The CDR3 is 15 residues long. Germline lookup yields CDR1 SGHNT and CDR2 YYREEE (reference sequence). CDR3 sequence reads: CASFLSGGAYNEQFF. As DNA, the CDR3 is TGTGCCAGCTTCCTCTCCGGGGGGGCCTACAATGAGCAGTTCTTC.

This clonotype was observed a few times. The rearrangement uses TRBV19 and TRBJ1-6, with D uncertain. The CDR3 runs to 13 residues. V gave up 2 bases and J gave up 12 bases, with 11 bases separating them. Per germline, CDR1 LNHDA and CDR2 SQIVND (reference sequence). CDR3 sequence (DNA): TGTGCCAGTAGTATACCAAGGTGGGGACCCCTCCACTTT. Translation gives CASSIPRWGPLHF.

The chain has TRBV24-1 and TRBJ1-5; the match to TRBD1 covers 9 bases. Per germline, CDR1 KGHDR and CDR2 SFDVKD. The CDR3 is 17 residues long. V lost 4 bases to trimming and J lost 1 base; unmatched junction nucleotides: 7. The CDR3 coding sequence is TGTGCCACCAGTGACAGACAGGGGGACGGGAGCAATCAGCCCCAGCATTTT. This translates into CATSDRQGDGSNQPQHF.

This clonotype showed up many times. This rearrangement joins TRBV6-2 or TRBV6-3 to TRBJ2-1; tentative D call: TRBD2 (6 bases). The CDR3 contains 13 residues. The V gene lost 7 bases and the J gene lost 15 bases, with 22 bases spanning the gap. Germline CDR1 MNHEY, CDR2 SVGEGT. The DNA of the CDR3 is TGTGCCAGCACTGGGACTCCGGGGAGATCCCGGTTCTTC. Its translation: CASTGTPGRSRFF.

This clonotype was detected only a few times. The gene calls are TRBV7-6 and TRBJ2-7; no reliable D call. Germline CDR1 reads SGHVS; CDR2 reads FNYEAQ. The length of the CDR3 is 13 residues. V was trimmed by 5 bases and J by 0 bases, leaving 8 bases between them. The CDR3 bases are TGTGCCAGCAGCGGCGTGAGCTCCTACGAGCAGTACTTC. Its protein is CASSGVSSYEQYF.

This chain links TRBV4-3 with TRBJ2-3; D is unresolved. The CDR3 extends over 13 amino acids. Looked up from germline, CDR1 is LGHNA and CDR2 is YSLEER. V was shortened by 0 bases and J by 4 bases, with 5 bases between the two germline ends. DNA of the CDR3: TGCGCCAGCAGCCAAGATGGGCCAGATACGCAGTATTTT. Translating it yields CASSQDGPDTQYF.

The chain carries TRBV5-8 and TRBJ1-5; D may be TRBD1 (5 bases). This CDR3 region has 16 residues. V shed 1 base and J shed 0 bases, with 11 bases lying between them. Germline CDR1 is SGHTS and CDR2 is YDEGEE. The CDR3, as DNA: TGTGCCAGCAGCTTGACTCTTGGGGGTAGCAATCAGCCCCAGCATTTT. Translating gives CASSLTLGGSNQPQHF.

CDR3 protein: CASSYSGGGTGPGTDTQYF. The CDR3 DNA reads TGTGCCAGCAGTTACTCCGGGGGTGGGACTGGCCCCGGCACAGATACGCAGTATTTT. The gene calls are TRBV6-5 and TRBJ2-3, with D perhaps TRBD2 (6 bases). The germline V gene has CDR1 MNHEY and CDR2 SVGAGI. The V and J ends lost 0 bases and 1 base respectively, with 20 bases between them. The length of the CDR3 is 19 residues.

The V gene is TRBV6-1, the J gene TRBJ2-1; TRBD2 aligns across 12 bases. Germline CDR1 reads MNHNS; CDR2 reads SASEGT. CDR3 size: 17 residues. Unmatched junction bases numbered 4, after V lost 1 base and J lost 3 bases. In nucleotides, the CDR3 is TGTGCCAGCAGTGAAGAACTAGCGGGGGGATTCTACAATGAGCAGTTCTTC. Translation gives CASSEELAGGFYNEQFF.

This clonotype was detected a few times. This rearrangement joins TRBV30 to TRBJ1-5; D may be TRBD1 (5 bases). V gave up 0 bases and J gave up 3 bases, with 9 bases separating them. This CDR3 is 14 amino acids long. Germline CDR1 and CDR2: GTSNPN and SVGIG (reference sequence). The CDR3 here is CAWSVRQSNQPQHF. The CDR3 DNA reads as TGTGCCTGGAGTGTACGACAGTCCAATCAGCCCCAGCATTTT.

This chain connects TRBV7-2 to TRBJ1-5; D is ambiguous. Looked up from germline, CDR1 is SGHTA and CDR2 is FQGNSA. The ends were cut back, 6 bases at V and 0 bases at J, with 15 bases in the middle. The CDR3 spans 16 residues. CDR3 nucleotide sequence: TGTGCCAGCAGTTCCACGCCGAGAAATAGCAATCAGCCCCAGCATTTT. The encoded protein is CASSSTPRNSNQPQHF.

This clonotype was picked up a small number of times. V gene TRBV20-1 combines with J gene TRBJ1-6; TRBD1 is a possible D gene (5 bases). V was trimmed by 3 bases and J by 0 bases, leaving 12 bases between them. This CDR3 spans 16 amino acids. CDR1 and CDR2 (germline): DFQATT, SNEGSKA (reference sequence). CDR3 loop: CSARGVGVSYNSPLHF. Here the CDR3 DNA reads TGCAGTGCTAGGGGGGTGGGGGTCTCCTATAATTCACCCCTCCACTTT.

The rearrangement links TRBV5-1 to TRBJ2-1; 8 positions match TRBD1. The CDR3 is 14 amino acids. Germline V gene sequence: CDR1 SGHRS, CDR2 YFSETQ. J was trimmed by 7 bases and V by 2 bases; bases with no gene match: 5. The CDR3 reads CASSFQGAGNEQFF. DNA for the CDR3: TGCGCCAGCAGCTTCCAGGGGGCGGGGAATGAGCAGTTCTTC. Full variable domain (missing parts from reference TRBV5-1 and TRBJ2-1): KAGVTQTPRYLIKTRGQQVTLSCSPISGHRSVSWYQQTPGQGLQFLFEYFSETQRNKGNFPGRFSGRQFSNSRSEMNVSTLELGDSALYLCASSFQGAGNEQFFGPGTRLTVL.

A few counts support this clonotype. This chain joins TRBV5-5 and TRBJ1-2; TRBD1 might be the D (5 bases). The ends were cut back, 2 bases at V and 4 bases at J, with 12 bases in the middle. CDR3 length: 14 residues. Germline V gene sequence: CDR1 SGHKS, CDR2 YYEKEE (reference sequence). This CDR3 is CASSFGRALYGYTF. The CDR3 coding sequence is TGTGCCAGCAGCTTTGGCAGGGCGCTCTATGGCTACACCTTC.

This clonotype was picked up a small number of times. This chain connects TRBV20-1 to TRBJ1-6, with D possibly being TRBD1 (6 bases). This CDR3 is 16 amino acids long. Per germline, CDR1 DFQATT and CDR2 SNEGSKA (reference sequence). Trimming left V 3 bases short and J 0 bases short, with 12 bases between. This chain's CDR3 is CSARSGVSSYNSPLHF. CDR3 bases: TGCAGTGCTAGGTCAGGGGTGAGCTCCTATAATTCACCCCTCCACTTT.

This clonotype was recorded a few times. J is TRBJ1-3 and V is TRBV6-5; D call uncertain. Germline V gene sequence: CDR1 MNHEY, CDR2 SVGAGI. The CDR3 consists of 15 residues. The V end was cut by 6 bases, the J end by 0 bases, with 12 bases between. The CDR3 DNA follows: TGTGCCAGCAGGTTACTGATGAACTCTGGAAACACCATATATTTT. This gives the protein CASRLLMNSGNTIYF.

The table lists this clonotype with a few counts. The V gene is TRBV20-1, the J gene TRBJ1-5, with 9 bases matching TRBD1. Per the germline V gene, CDR1 is DFQATT and CDR2 is SNEGSKA (reference sequence). The CDR3 covers 15 residues. V shed 6 bases, J shed 0 bases, and the junction held 6 bases outside the gene matches. This chain's CDR3 is CSASTGGSSNQPQHF. For the CDR3, the DNA is TGCAGTGCGAGCACAGGGGGCTCTAGCAATCAGCCCCAGCATTTT.

V and J are TRBV6-4 and TRBJ2-2; 8 bases fit TRBD1. V dropped 0 bases and J dropped 3; count of bases not matched to a gene: 0. This CDR3 contains 15 residues. Germline values: CDR1 MRHNA, CDR2 SNTAGT. DNA of the CDR3: TGTGCCAGCAGTGACTCGACAGGGGACACCGGGGAGCTGTTTTTT. Its translation is CASSDSTGDTGELFF.

This clonotype was seen repeatedly, ten times or more. The rearrangement joins TRBV24-1 to TRBJ2-1, with D hard to call. Germline CDR1 reads KGHDR; CDR2 reads SFDVKD. The CDR3 has 15 amino acids. V lost 2 bases and J 5 bases, leaving 12 bases between the germline ends. The chain's CDR3 is CATSDYGSANNEQFF. Here the CDR3 DNA reads TGTGCCACCAGTGATTATGGCTCAGCTAACAATGAGCAGTTCTTC.

The DNA for the CDR3 is TGCAGTGCCATTGCCGAAGGGCTCCCTAATGAAAAACTGTTTTTT. The encoded protein is CSAIAEGLPNEKLFF. V and J are TRBV20-1 and TRBJ1-4; D remains ambiguous. Germline V gene sequence: CDR1 DFQATT, CDR2 SNEGSKA (reference sequence). There are 15 residues in the CDR3. Deletions cut 6 bases from V and 3 bases from J, with 17 bases between.

In DNA form, the CDR3 reads TGCGCCAGCAGCCCTGGACAGAGTGATACGCAGTATTTT. This encodes CASSPGQSDTQYF. The chain recombines TRBV4-3 with TRBJ2-3; maybe TRBD1 (6 bases). Germline loops: CDR1 LGHNA, CDR2 YSLEER. With 4 bases removed from V and 6 bases from J, the gap between germline ends came to 11 bases. CDR3 length: 13 residues.

The gene calls are TRBV3-1 and TRBJ2-1; a possible D gene is TRBD1 (5 bases). The CDR3 totals 12 residues. V lost 1 base and J lost 12, with 10 bases in between. Germline V lookup: CDR1 LGHDT, CDR2 YNNKEL (reference sequence). CDR3 sequence reads: CASSQGVRGQFF. The CDR3 bases are TGTGCCAGCAGCCAAGGAGTAAGGGGGCAGTTCTTC.

This clonotype has a handful of counts. The V gene is TRBV28, the J gene TRBJ2-2, with D perhaps being TRBD1 or TRBD2 (6 bases each). Between the trimmed V and J ends, which lost 6 bases and 6 bases, there was a span of 17 bases. This CDR3 contains 15 residues. The germline V gene encodes CDR1 MDHEN and CDR2 SYDVKM. The chain's CDR3 is CASRSRGLLAGELFF. The CDR3, as DNA: TGTGCCAGCAGGTCCCGGGGGCTTTTGGCCGGGGAGCTGTTTTTT.

This clonotype appeared many times. This chain uses TRBV11-2 with TRBJ2-3, with a weak D call TRBD1 (5 bases). Germline-derived CDR1 and CDR2 are SGHAT and FQNNGV. The CDR3 runs 15 residues. Trimming took 3 bases from V and 2 from J, leaving 12 bases between them. CDR3 in DNA: TGTGCCAGCAGCTTCCGGACACACTACACAGATACGCAGTATTTT. It specifies CASSFRTHYTDTQYF.